Listed below are T cell receptor beta chains from one sample, sequenced in a study of T cell responses to AZD1222 COVID-19 vaccine. Some clones are missing from TCRdb's copy, which holds only in-frame ones; the method was immunoSEQ multiplex PCR. The data show 150,000 or so clones, about 90% seen once. The specimen comprised peripheral blood, sampled 28 days after the second AZD1222 dose. The receptors were gathered from an adult who received the AZD1222 COVID-19 vaccine. CDR3s include the opening cysteine and the closing phenylalanine or tryptophan. Fields, in order: D gene, clone size, J gene, V gene, CDR3 protein, CDR3 DNA. The D gene is left open where the match is weak. Size is omitted from some rows. Given values are once, few, many or a class for expanded clones.

d_call: TRBD2; clone_size: NA; j_call: TRBJ2-2; v_call: TRBV7-9; cdr3_aa: CASSRAAGGGTGELFF; cdr3_nt: TGTGCCAGCAGCCGCGCGGCGGGGGGCGGCACCGGGGAGCTGTTTTTT
d_call: TRBD1; clone_size: NA; j_call: TRBJ2-1; v_call: TRBV19; cdr3_aa: CASSKGGQSGEQFF; cdr3_nt: TGTGCCAGTAGTAAAGGGGGACAGTCGGGCGAGCAGTTCTTC
d_call: TRBD2; clone_size: NA; j_call: TRBJ2-7; v_call: TRBV5-4; cdr3_aa: CASRASGSRYEQYF; cdr3_nt: TGTGCCAGCAGGGCTAGCGGGAGTAGATACGAGCAGTACTTC
d_call: NA; clone_size: NA; j_call: TRBJ2-2; v_call: TRBV7-9; cdr3_aa: CASSWGRGEGNTGELFF; cdr3_nt: TGTGCCAGCAGCTGGGGGCGGGGAGAGGGCAACACCGGGGAGCTGTTTTTT
d_call: NA; clone_size: NA; j_call: TRBJ1-2; v_call: TRBV30; cdr3_aa: CAWNPDGPYGYTF; cdr3_nt: TGTGCCTGGAACCCCGACGGGCCGTATGGCTACACCTTC
d_call: NA; clone_size: once; j_call: TRBJ1-2; v_call: TRBV5-1; cdr3_aa: CASSQSFRGYGYTF; cdr3_nt: TGCGCCAGCAGCCAAAGTTTTAGGGGCTATGGCTACACCTTC
d_call: TRBD1; clone_size: NA; j_call: TRBJ1-4; v_call: TRBV28; cdr3_aa: CASTSLGADRDYEKLFF; cdr3_nt: TGTGCCAGCACCTCCTTGGGGGCCGACAGGGACTATGAAAAACTGTTTTTT
d_call: NA; clone_size: NA; j_call: TRBJ1-5; v_call: TRBV29-1; cdr3_aa: CSVTQGNQPQHF; cdr3_nt: TGCAGCGTGACCCAGGGGAACCAGCCCCAGCATTTT
d_call: TRBD1; clone_size: NA; j_call: TRBJ1-1; v_call: TRBV19; cdr3_aa: CASMPGTGREAFF; cdr3_nt: TGTGCCAGTATGCCCGGGACAGGGCGTGAAGCTTTCTTT
d_call: NA; clone_size: NA; j_call: TRBJ2-5; v_call: TRBV9; cdr3_aa: CASSVARGAETQYF; cdr3_nt: TGTGCCAGCAGCGTAGCGAGGGGTGCGGAGACCCAGTACTTC
d_call: NA; clone_size: NA; j_call: TRBJ2-7; v_call: TRBV10-2; cdr3_aa: CASSDGYEQYF; cdr3_nt: TGCGCCAGCAGTGATGGGTACGAGCAGTACTTC
d_call: NA; clone_size: NA; j_call: TRBJ2-1; v_call: TRBV6-1; cdr3_aa: CASTENNEQFF; cdr3_nt: TGTGCCAGCACTGAAAACAATGAGCAGTTCTTC
d_call: NA; clone_size: NA; j_call: TRBJ1-1; v_call: TRBV5-4; cdr3_aa: CASSLEVVNTEAFF; cdr3_nt: TGTGCCAGCAGCTTGGAGGTGGTGAACACTGAAGCTTTCTTT
d_call: NA; clone_size: NA; j_call: TRBJ1-5; v_call: TRBV23-1; cdr3_aa: CASSQRRCPDSSNQPQHF; cdr3_nt: TGCGCCAGCAGTCAACGGAGATGCCCGGACAGTAGCAATCAGCCCCAGCATTTT
d_call: NA; clone_size: NA; j_call: TRBJ2-1; v_call: TRBV5-1; cdr3_aa: CASSLTTSTPGPIF; cdr3_nt: TGCGCCAGCAGCTTGACCACTTCCACCCCAGGGCCGATCTTC
d_call: NA; clone_size: NA; j_call: TRBJ2-6; v_call: TRBV2; cdr3_aa: CASSYHPGLGASSGANVLTF; cdr3_nt: TGTGCCAGCAGTTATCACCCGGGACTGGGGGCGTCATCTGGGGCCAACGTCCTGACTTTC
d_call: NA; clone_size: NA; j_call: TRBJ1-3; v_call: TRBV5-1; cdr3_aa: CASSLAGDSGNTIYF; cdr3_nt: TGCGCCAGCAGCTTGGCTGGAGACTCTGGAAACACCATATATTTT
d_call: NA; clone_size: NA; j_call: TRBJ1-2; v_call: TRBV28; cdr3_aa: CASSPQGSDGYTF; cdr3_nt: TGTGCCAGCAGCCCTCAGGGGAGCGATGGCTACACCTTC
d_call: TRBD2; clone_size: NA; j_call: TRBJ2-2; v_call: TRBV27; cdr3_aa: CASSPKAGGNTGELFF; cdr3_nt: TGTGCCAGCAGTCCCAAAGCGGGAGGGAACACCGGGGAGCTGTTTTTT
d_call: TRBD1; clone_size: NA; j_call: TRBJ1-3; v_call: TRBV10-3; cdr3_aa: CAISDPTGENVNSGNTIYF; cdr3_nt: TGTGCCATCAGTGACCCGACAGGGGAGAACGTAAACTCTGGAAACACCATATATTTT
d_call: NA; clone_size: NA; j_call: TRBJ2-5; v_call: TRBV15; cdr3_aa: CATSRDPAKETQYF; cdr3_nt: TGTGCCACCAGCAGAGATCCGGCCAAAGAGACCCAGTACTTC
d_call: TRBD1; clone_size: NA; j_call: TRBJ1-5; v_call: TRBV28; cdr3_aa: CASSLLARQGYQPQHF; cdr3_nt: TGTGCCAGCAGTTTATTAGCAAGACAGGGATATCAGCCCCAGCATTTT
d_call: NA; clone_size: NA; j_call: TRBJ1-1; v_call: TRBV15; cdr3_aa: CATSRPDWLEGAFF; cdr3_nt: TGTGCCACCAGCAGACCCGACTGGTTGGAAGGAGCTTTCTTT
d_call: TRBD1; clone_size: NA; j_call: TRBJ1-2; v_call: TRBV19; cdr3_aa: CASSIGRQGVYGYTF; cdr3_nt: TGTGCCAGTAGTATAGGACGGCAGGGGGTTTATGGCTACACCTTC
d_call: NA; clone_size: NA; j_call: TRBJ2-7; v_call: TRBV9; cdr3_aa: CASSRRDRYEQYF; cdr3_nt: TGTGCCAGCAGCAGACGGGACCGGTACGAGCAGTACTTC
d_call: NA; clone_size: NA; j_call: TRBJ2-6; v_call: TRBV15; cdr3_aa: CATSKTPGEGANVLTF; cdr3_nt: TGTGCCACCAGTAAGACTCCCGGAGAGGGGGCCAACGTCCTGACTTTC
d_call: NA; clone_size: NA; j_call: TRBJ2-5; v_call: TRBV5-5; cdr3_aa: CASMFQGSETQYF; cdr3_nt: TGTGCCAGCATGTTCCAGGGATCGGAGACCCAGTACTTC
d_call: TRBD2; clone_size: once; j_call: TRBJ2-5; v_call: TRBV2; cdr3_aa: CASSELTAGGTQYF; cdr3_nt: TGTGCCAGCAGTGAACTCACGGCGGGAGGGACCCAGTACTTC
d_call: NA; clone_size: NA; j_call: TRBJ2-2; v_call: TRBV5-1; cdr3_aa: CASSLARNTGELFF; cdr3_nt: TGCGCCAGCAGCTTGGCCAGGAACACCGGGGAGCTGTTTTTT
d_call: TRBD1; clone_size: once; j_call: TRBJ2-2; v_call: TRBV5-1; cdr3_aa: CASSARDRGRTGELFF; cdr3_nt: TGCGCCAGCAGCGCCCGGGACAGGGGGAGAACCGGGGAGCTGTTTTTT
d_call: NA; clone_size: NA; j_call: TRBJ1-1; v_call: TRBV7-9; cdr3_aa: CASSLGSGTVTEAFF; cdr3_nt: TGTGCCAGCAGCTTAGGTAGCGGCACGGTCACTGAAGCTTTCTTT
d_call: NA; clone_size: NA; j_call: TRBJ2-7; v_call: TRBV28; cdr3_aa: CASSLRRYSYEQYF; cdr3_nt: TGTGCCAGCAGTTTGAGACGGTACAGCTACGAGCAGTACTTC
d_call: NA; clone_size: NA; j_call: TRBJ2-7; v_call: TRBV10-1; cdr3_aa: CASTLDISYEQYF; cdr3_nt: TGCGCCAGTACCTTGGACATCTCCTACGAGCAGTACTTC
d_call: NA; clone_size: NA; j_call: TRBJ1-3; v_call: TRBV6-1; cdr3_aa: CASSEAGQYAIYF; cdr3_nt: TGTGCCAGCAGTGAAGCAGGACAGTACGCGATATATTTT
d_call: NA; clone_size: NA; j_call: TRBJ1-2; v_call: TRBV28; cdr3_aa: CASSLGMGLYGYTF; cdr3_nt: TGTGCCAGCAGTTTGGGTATGGGACTCTATGGCTACACCTTC
d_call: TRBD1; clone_size: few; j_call: TRBJ2-3; v_call: TRBV9; cdr3_aa: CASSVVGQADTQYF; cdr3_nt: TGTGCCAGCAGCGTAGTGGGACAGGCAGATACGCAGTATTTT
d_call: TRBD1; clone_size: NA; j_call: TRBJ1-3; v_call: TRBV5-1; cdr3_aa: CASSSHYLQGVDGNTIYF; cdr3_nt: TGCGCCAGCAGCTCGCACTACTTACAGGGGGTTGATGGAAACACCATATATTTT
d_call: TRBD1; clone_size: NA; j_call: TRBJ1-1; v_call: TRBV2; cdr3_aa: CASSEGTGAFF; cdr3_nt: TGTGCCAGCAGTGAGGGGACAGGTGCTTTCTTT
d_call: TRBD2; clone_size: NA; j_call: TRBJ2-7; v_call: TRBV5-1; cdr3_aa: CASSPVSGSTYEQYF; cdr3_nt: TGCGCCAGCAGCCCGGTTAGCGGGAGCACCTACGAGCAGTACTTC
d_call: NA; clone_size: NA; j_call: TRBJ2-5; v_call: TRBV30; cdr3_aa: CAWEWGRGGQTQETQYF; cdr3_nt: TGTGCCTGGGAGTGGGGGCGAGGGGGACAAACACAAGAGACCCAGTACTTC
d_call: NA; clone_size: NA; j_call: TRBJ1-2; v_call: TRBV3-1/TRBV3-2; cdr3_aa: CASSQDPSYGYTF; cdr3_nt: TGTGCCAGCAGCCAAGACCCGTCGTATGGCTACACCTTC
d_call: TRBD1; clone_size: once; j_call: TRBJ2-3; v_call: TRBV6-6; cdr3_aa: CASTGTVSTDTQYF; cdr3_nt: TGTGCCAGCACTGGGACAGTAAGCACAGATACGCAGTATTTT
d_call: TRBD2; clone_size: once; j_call: TRBJ2-1; v_call: TRBV4-1; cdr3_aa: CASSQPVAGGLDEQFF; cdr3_nt: TGCGCCAGCAGCCAACCGGTAGCGGGGGGGCTCGATGAGCAGTTCTTC
d_call: NA; clone_size: NA; j_call: TRBJ1-2; v_call: TRBV7-3; cdr3_aa: CASSLNGGLVANGYTF; cdr3_nt: TGTGCCAGCAGCTTAAATGGGGGGCTGGTCGCCAATGGCTACACCTTC
d_call: NA; clone_size: NA; j_call: TRBJ1-6; v_call: TRBV13; cdr3_aa: CASSVLRASYNSPLHF; cdr3_nt: TGTGCCAGCAGCGTCCTCAGGGCTTCCTATAATTCACCCCTCCACTTT
d_call: NA; clone_size: NA; j_call: TRBJ1-4; v_call: TRBV4-1; cdr3_aa: CASSQVSANEKLFF; cdr3_nt: TGCGCCAGCAGCCAAGTATCGGCTAATGAAAAACTGTTTTTT
d_call: TRBD1; clone_size: NA; j_call: TRBJ1-2; v_call: TRBV7-9; cdr3_aa: CASTMDRESYGYTF; cdr3_nt: TGTGCCAGCACCATGGACAGGGAAAGCTATGGCTACACCTTC
d_call: NA; clone_size: once; j_call: TRBJ1-1; v_call: TRBV28; cdr3_aa: CASSGRVNTEAFF; cdr3_nt: TGTGCCAGCAGTGGCAGGGTGAACACTGAAGCTTTCTTT
d_call: TRBD1; clone_size: NA; j_call: TRBJ1-4; v_call: TRBV15; cdr3_aa: CATSSRQGAHEKLFF; cdr3_nt: TGTGCCACCAGCAGCCGACAGGGGGCACATGAAAAACTGTTTTTT
d_call: TRBD1; clone_size: NA; j_call: TRBJ1-5; v_call: TRBV7-8; cdr3_aa: CASSPRTGYSNQPQHF; cdr3_nt: TGTGCCAGCAGCCCGCGGACAGGGTATAGCAATCAGCCCCAGCATTTT
d_call: TRBD1; clone_size: NA; j_call: TRBJ1-1; v_call: TRBV29-1; cdr3_aa: CSVERCQGGTEAFF; cdr3_nt: TGCAGCGTTGAGCGGTGCCAGGGGGGAACTGAAGCTTTCTTT
d_call: NA; clone_size: NA; j_call: TRBJ1-4; v_call: TRBV5-1; cdr3_aa: CASSLAGEKLFF; cdr3_nt: TGCGCCAGCAGCTTGGCTGGTGAAAAACTGTTTTTT
d_call: NA; clone_size: NA; j_call: TRBJ1-4; v_call: TRBV19; cdr3_aa: CASRGQGVEKLFF; cdr3_nt: TGTGCCAGTAGAGGCCAGGGTGTCGAAAAACTGTTTTTT
d_call: NA; clone_size: NA; j_call: TRBJ1-1; v_call: TRBV19; cdr3_aa: CASSGLSGGVAFF; cdr3_nt: TGTGCCAGTAGCGGGCTGTCGGGGGGGGTAGCTTTCTTT
d_call: NA; clone_size: NA; j_call: TRBJ2-2; v_call: TRBV5-4; cdr3_aa: CASSLDRDGTGELFF; cdr3_nt: TGTGCCAGCAGCTTGGACAGGGACGGCACCGGGGAGCTGTTTTTT
d_call: TRBD1; clone_size: NA; j_call: TRBJ1-5; v_call: TRBV5-5; cdr3_aa: CASSLEGDREGNQPQHF; cdr3_nt: TGTGCCAGCAGCTTGGAGGGGGACAGGGAAGGCAATCAGCCCCAGCATTTT